This TCR beta chain was obtained from a study of low-dose radiotherapy and immunotherapy resistance in tumors. Across the study: Intravenous ipilimumab 1 mg/kg every six weeks was given with nivolumab 240 mg every two weeks.

Gene-specific TRAV and TRBV primers were used for first-strand cDNA, covering alpha and beta chains. Over 20 PCR cycles, TCRs were amplified from a constant-region primer and V-primer adapter. By in vitro transcription, the isolated mRNA was amplified. Via MiXCR, TCRdb re-called the reads, giving one row per CDR3 protein. Of 65,000 to 95,000 distinct CDR3 sequences in the sample, around 17% were seen once. CDR1 and CDR2 (germline): LNHNV, YYDKDF (reference sequence). V was clipped by 1 base and J by 3 bases, with 16 bases between them. The CDR3 runs to 17 residues. Time point defined: after trial treatment. Sample treatment: LDRT plus nivolumab, ipilimumab, low-dose cyclophosphamide and aspirin (RACIN trial). This clonotype has ten or more counts.

The material was PBMCs, obtained after low-dose radiotherapy plus immunotherapy. This clonotype was sampled from a male donor with prostate cancer. The gene calls are TRBV15 and TRBJ1-5; the D is unclear. Written as DNA, the CDR3 is TGTGCCACCAGCAGAGTAATGGGCCCCGGGCACAATCAGCCCCAGCATTTT. Amino acids: CATSRVMGPGHNQPQHF.